This T cell receptor beta chain derives from a study of T-cell reconstitution after alpha-beta-depleted transplantation in children. Study results and limitations: It was newly produced T cells that mostly accounted for T-cell counts and diversity one year after transplant.

There are many counts of this clonotype. What it binds is not known. Researchers prepared the TCRbeta library using unique molecular identifiers, the study reports. TCRdb re-called the PCR reads through MiXCR, storing one row per CDR3 protein. This repertoire shows fewer than 35,000 distinct CDR3 sequences, under 8% found once; its top ten account for roughly 7%. Looked up from germline, CDR1 is MDHEN and CDR2 is SYDVKM. The CDR3 has 13 residues. Trimming stripped 4 bases from V and 3 bases from J, with 9 bases between. The chain couples TRBV28 to TRBJ1-1; possible D gene TRBD1, 6 bases. This receptor was obtained from a male patient aged 10 to 17 who had a stem cell transplant for acute myeloid leukemia, so the T cells may come from the graft donor. The sample here was PBMCs, mostly from graft donor cells, taken 180 days after TCRalphabeta/CD19-depleted stem cell transplant. The CDR3 sequence is CASSSRGYTEAFF. The CDR3 DNA is TGTGCCAGCAGTTCCAGGGGATACACTGAAGCTTTCTTT.